One sample yielded the 12 T cell receptor beta chains listed below, sequenced in a study of shared clonotypes between healthy human individuals. This table comes from immunoSEQ multiplex PCR, and its TCRdb copy is limited to in-frame clones, with some not included. The data hold approximately 2.3 million clones, with more than 80% observed a single time. Sequencing was carried out using naive CD4+ T cells from PBMCs. The sample's subset: CD45RA+ positively selected. The source of these receptors is a man aged 18-30 years in good health. Some clones in this sample may be carry-over from other donors' samples.

The gene calls are TRBV19 and TRBJ2-7; TRBD1 agrees at 9 bases. This CDR3 has 16 residues. Losses at the gene ends were 1 base for V and 2 bases for J; bases not matched to a gene: 6. The germline V gene encodes CDR1 LNHDA and CDR2 SQIVND (reference sequence). In DNA form, the CDR3 reads TGTGCCAGTAGTATAGCCTCCGGGACAGGGACCTACGAGCAGTACTTC. Its protein is CASSIASGTGTYEQYF.

The CDR3 reads CAVRGAGLAGTGELFF. The CDR3 bases are TGTGCCGTGAGAGGGGCGGGGCTAGCGGGAACCGGGGAGCTGTTTTTT. The V call is TRBV19, the J call TRBJ2-2; 9 bases are shared with TRBD2. J gave up 5 bases and V 11 bases, and 15 bases lay outside the gene matches. Germline CDR1 reads LNHDA; CDR2 reads SQIVND (reference sequence). The CDR3 runs to 16 residues.

The chain carries TRBV28 and TRBJ2-7; tentative D call: TRBD2 (5 bases). Trimming shortened V by 3 bases and J by 2 bases, and 11 bases separated the two germline ends. The CDR3 loop spans 14 amino acids. In germline, CDR1 is MDHEN, CDR2 SYDVKM. This chain's CDR3 is CASSFGRGTYEQYF. In nucleotides, the CDR3 is TGTGCCAGCAGTTTTGGACGGGGTACCTACGAGCAGTACTTC.

This chain joins TRBV10-1 and TRBJ2-7; possible D gene TRBD1, 6 bases. The CDR3 loop spans 13 amino acids. Trimming stripped 6 bases from V and 2 bases from J, with 11 bases between. The germline V gene encodes CDR1 WNHNN and CDR2 SYGVQD (reference sequence). The CDR3: CASSPGDPYEQYF. CDR3 nucleotides: TGCGCCAGCAGCCCAGGGGACCCCTACGAGCAGTACTTC.

The chain has TRBV9 and TRBJ1-2; no reliable D call. V lost 3 bases, J lost 6 bases, and 18 bases lay in between. The V gene's germline CDR1 is SGDLS and CDR2 YYNGEE. This CDR3 comprises 15 residues. CDR3 DNA sequence: TGTGCCAGCAGCGCGTTCACCGTCGAGAGGGATGGCTACACCTTC. The encoded protein is CASSAFTVERDGYTF.

The chain uses TRBV2 and TRBJ2-1, with no clear D. From germline, CDR1 is SNHLY and CDR2 FYNNEI. V shed 3 bases and J shed 13 bases, with 19 bases lying between them. The CDR3 totals 14 residues. The CDR3 sequence: CASSDAAGPQTQFF. DNA of the CDR3: TGTGCCAGCAGTGACGCCGCCGGGCCACAGACCCAGTTCTTC.

The chain recombines TRBV5-5 with TRBJ2-4; 8 bases fit TRBD1. J was trimmed by 5 bases and V by 6 bases; bases with no gene match: 13. This CDR3 is built from 16 residues. CDR1 is SGHKS, CDR2 YYEKEE, per germline (reference sequence). This CDR3 reads CASTLQGQGAQNIQYF. For the CDR3, the DNA is TGTGCCAGCACTCTCCAGGGGCAGGGGGCCCAAAACATTCAGTACTTC.

This clone was found once. V is TRBV28 and J is TRBJ1-2; D not resolved. The V gene lost 4 bases and the J gene lost 2 bases, with 17 bases spanning the gap. The CDR3 has 16 amino acids. Germline V gene sequence: CDR1 MDHEN, CDR2 SYDVKM. CDR3 bases: TGTGCCAGCAGTTCTGTGGGCGAAGGAACGAACTATGGCTACACCTTC. Its translation is CASSSVGEGTNYGYTF.

This chain joins TRBV19 and TRBJ2-4; possible D gene TRBD1, 6 bases. In germline, CDR1 is LNHDA, CDR2 SQIVND (reference sequence). Trimming left V 5 bases short and J 2 bases short, with 13 bases between. The CDR3 is made up of 15 amino acids. The CDR3 reads CASSSGAHTKNIQYF. The CDR3 DNA follows: TGTGCCAGTAGTTCAGGGGCCCATACCAAAAACATTCAGTACTTC.

This clone has just a few counts. The V gene is TRBV7-2, the J gene TRBJ2-7; 8 bases match TRBD1. The germline V gene encodes CDR1 SGHTA and CDR2 FQGNSA. The CDR3 is 17 amino acids. V was pared by 5 bases and J by 3 bases, with 15 bases of the junction left unmatched. DNA for the CDR3: TGTGCCAGCAGCCCTCGGGGTGGCGCGACAGGGGTCTACGAGCAGTACTTC. Protein product: CASSPRGGATGVYEQYF.

This clone is a singleton in its sample. J is TRBJ2-2 and V is TRBV28; TRBD1 matches 8 bases. V lost 8 bases to trimming and J lost 3 bases; unmatched junction nucleotides: 8. CDR1 MDHEN and CDR2 SYDVKM come from the germline V gene. This CDR3 has 15 residues. The DNA of the CDR3 is TGTGCCAGCTATCGGGACAGGTCGGACACCGGGGAGCTGTTTTTT. It yields the protein CASYRDRSDTGELFF.

This rearrangement joins TRBV6-1 to TRBJ1-5, with a weak D call TRBD1 (5 bases). CDR3 length equals 15 residues. V was cut by 3 bases and J by 3 bases, with 12 bases left in between. The germline V gene has CDR1 MNHNS and CDR2 SASEGT. CDR3 in amino acids: CASSDDRRFNQPQHF. The CDR3 DNA reads as TGTGCCAGCAGTGATGACAGAAGGTTCAATCAGCCCCAGCATTTT.